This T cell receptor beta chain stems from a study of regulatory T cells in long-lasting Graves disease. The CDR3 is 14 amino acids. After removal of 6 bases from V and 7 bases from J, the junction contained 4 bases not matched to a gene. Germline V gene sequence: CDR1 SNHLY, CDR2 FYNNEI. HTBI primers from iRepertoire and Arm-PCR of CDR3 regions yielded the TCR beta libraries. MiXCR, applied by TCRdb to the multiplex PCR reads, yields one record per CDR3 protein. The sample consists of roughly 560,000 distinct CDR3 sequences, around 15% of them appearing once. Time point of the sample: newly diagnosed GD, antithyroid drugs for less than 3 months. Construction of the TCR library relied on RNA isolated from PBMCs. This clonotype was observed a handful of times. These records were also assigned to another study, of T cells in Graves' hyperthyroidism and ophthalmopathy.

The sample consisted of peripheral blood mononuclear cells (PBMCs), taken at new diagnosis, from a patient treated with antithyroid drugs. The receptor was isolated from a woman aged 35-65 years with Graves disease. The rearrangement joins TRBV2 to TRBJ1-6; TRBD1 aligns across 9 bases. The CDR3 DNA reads TGTGCCAGCAGAAACAGGGGGCAGAATTCACCCCTCCACTTT. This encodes CASRNRGQNSPLHF.